The rows below give T cell receptor beta chains drawn from one sample of a study of Ad26.COV2.S vaccination and SARS-CoV-2 variants. The repertoire was sequenced with immunoSEQ multiplex PCR; TCRdb's copy has only in-frame clones and lacks some. Found here are roughly 300,000 clones, around 90% of them singletons; the top ten hold around 6.4%. Sample: peripheral blood, taken in a trial of Ad26.COV2.S vaccine versus placebo. The source is a person aged 18 to 59 who received the Ad26.COV2.S COVID-19 vaccine or a placebo. The CDR3 runs from the conserved cysteine through the conserved F or W. The order of the fields is V gene, D gene, J gene, clone size, CDR3 length, CDR3 protein, CDR3 DNA. The D gene is left open where the match is weak. Not every row has a clone size; where given, it reads once, few, many or a size class.

TRBV27	-	TRBJ1-4	-	15	CASSLSGFNQEKLFF	TGTGCCAGCAGTTTATCTGGTTTTAATCAGGAAAAACTGTTTTTT
TRBV9	-	TRBJ2-2	-	15	CASSPLSRYTGELFF	TGTGCCAGCAGCCCACTGAGCAGATACACCGGGGAGCTGTTTTTT
TRBV7-3	-	TRBJ2-1	-	13	CASSSGLLNEQFF	TGTGCCAGCAGCTCAGGACTCCTCAATGAGCAGTTCTTC
TRBV19	-	TRBJ2-5	-	14	CASSMGGPQETQYF	TGTGCCAGTAGTATGGGAGGCCCGCAAGAGACCCAGTACTTC
TRBV7-2	TRBD2	TRBJ2-1	-	16	CASSLVSSGPYNEQFF	TGTGCCAGCAGCTTAGTGTCTAGCGGGCCATACAATGAGCAGTTCTTC
TRBV2	-	TRBJ2-4	-	16	CASSGVGGVAKNIQYF	TGTGCCAGCAGCGGGGTGGGGGGAGTAGCCAAAAACATTCAGTACTTC
TRBV19	-	TRBJ1-5	-	14	CASSIGNSNQPQHF	TGTGCCAGTAGTATAGGGAATAGCAATCAGCCCCAGCATTTT
TRBV4-2	-	TRBJ1-1	-	14	CASSQGGANTEAFF	TGTGCCAGCAGCCAAGGTGGGGCAAACACTGAAGCTTTCTTT
TRBV7-3	-	TRBJ1-3	few	15	CASSQTHRSGNTIYF	TGTGCCAGCAGCCAGACCCATCGCTCTGGAAACACCATATATTTT
TRBV7-8	TRBD1	TRBJ2-7	-	14	CASSFRQGNSEQYF	TGTGCCAGCAGCTTTCGACAGGGAAATAGCGAGCAGTACTTC
TRBV7-2	-	TRBJ1-3	-	15	CASSFDALGGNTIYF	TGTGCCAGCAGCTTCGATGCTCTTGGTGGAAACACCATATATTTT
TRBV6-4	TRBD1	TRBJ2-2	-	15	CASSEQGANTGELFF	TGTGCCAGCAGTGAACAGGGGGCCAACACCGGGGAGCTGTTTTTT
TRBV5-1	-	TRBJ1-5	-	14	CASSSGQLNQPQHF	TGCGCCAGCAGCTCCGGACAGTTGAATCAGCCCCAGCATTTT
TRBV7-9	TRBD2	TRBJ2-7	-	15	CASSPRPGRDYEQYF	TGTGCCAGCAGTCCTCGGCCAGGGAGGGACTACGAGCAGTACTTC
TRBV6-6	TRBD1	TRBJ1-6	-	14	CASSPAGQGAICLF	TGTGCCAGCAGTCCCGCCGGACAGGGGGCGATCTGTCTTTTT
TRBV6-5	TRBD1	TRBJ2-7	-	14	CASRGQGLTYEQYF	TGTGCCAGCAGAGGACAGGGGCTTACTTACGAGCAGTACTTC
TRBV6-1	-	TRBJ2-5	-	15	CASSEAVRDIETQYF	TGTGCCAGCAGTGAAGCGGTTCGGGACATAGAGACCCAGTACTTC
TRBV9	-	TRBJ2-3	-	14	CASSVAHHTDTQYF	TGTGCCAGCAGCGTTGCCCACCACACAGATACGCAGTATTTT
TRBV4-3	TRBD1	TRBJ2-3	once	16	CASSPRTGRGTDTQYF	TGCGCCAGCAGCCCCAGGACAGGGAGAGGGACAGATACGCAGTATTTT
TRBV7-9	-	TRBJ1-2	few	12	CASRPEMTSYTF	TGTGCCAGCAGACCCGAAATGACGAGCTACACCTTC
TRBV28	TRBD1	TRBJ1-2	-	14	CASSLTGRSYGYTF	TGTGCCAGCAGTTTGACAGGGAGGTCGTATGGCTACACCTTC
TRBV5-1	-	TRBJ2-3	-	13	CASSQGWTDTQYF	TGCGCCAGCAGCCAAGGTTGGACAGATACGCAGTATTTT
TRBV9	TRBD2	TRBJ2-2	-	16	CASSPRGGSNTGELFF	TGTGCCAGCAGCCCCCGCGGGGGGTCGAACACCGGGGAGCTGTTTTTT
TRBV5-4	TRBD2	TRBJ2-3	-	17	CASSRPTRGRGADTQYF	TGTGCCAGCAGCCGTCCAACCCGGGGTCGGGGGGCAGATACGCAGTATTTT
TRBV19	-	TRBJ1-6	-	16	CASSIRPDSLNSPLHF	TGTGCCAGTAGTATCCGACCCGACAGTCTCAATTCACCCCTCCACTTT
TRBV9	-	TRBJ1-1	-	15	CASSARGNSNTEAFF	TGTGCCAGCAGCGCCCGGGGGAATTCGAACACTGAAGCTTTCTTT
TRBV7-3	-	TRBJ2-1	-	13	CASSPQRDNEQFF	TGTGCCAGCAGTCCCCAGCGGGACAATGAGCAGTTCTTC
TRBV6-4	TRBD2	TRBJ2-1	-	14	CASSGLAGADEQFF	TGTGCCAGCAGCGGACTAGCGGGAGCAGATGAGCAGTTCTTC
TRBV5-1	-	TRBJ2-6	once	15	CASSIDMPGANVLTF	TGCGCCAGCAGCATAGACATGCCCGGGGCCAACGTCCTGACTTTC
TRBV19	-	TRBJ2-7	-	14	CASSMEASSYEQYF	TGTGCCAGTAGTATGGAAGCGAGCTCCTACGAGCAGTACTTC
TRBV9	-	TRBJ2-4	-	16	CASSVDPLGGKNIQYF	TGTGCCAGCAGCGTAGACCCCTTGGGAGGCAAAAACATTCAGTACTTC
TRBV5-1	-	TRBJ2-1	-	13	CASSSAGGNEQFF	TGCGCCAGCAGCTCGGCAGGCGGCAATGAGCAGTTCTTC
TRBV19	TRBD2	TRBJ2-3	-	15	CASTRTSGTADTQYF	TGTGCCAGTACCCGGACTAGCGGGACGGCAGATACGCAGTATTTT
TRBV30	-	TRBJ1-1	-	12	CAWDRQNTEAFF	TGTGCCTGGGACAGACAGAACACTGAAGCTTTCTTT
TRBV9	-	TRBJ1-4	-	13	CASRGTREEKLFF	TGTGCCAGCCGCGGGACGAGGGAGGAAAAACTGTTTTTT
TRBV4-2	-	TRBJ2-7	few	12	CASSSQGYEQYF	TGTGCCAGCAGTTCACAGGGCTACGAGCAGTACTTC
TRBV11-2	-	TRBJ1-1	-	12	CASGLEPTEAFF	TGTGCCAGCGGACTGGAACCCACTGAAGCTTTCTTT
TRBV9	TRBD2	TRBJ2-1	-	17	CASSRNGGGAGYNEQFF	TGTGCCAGCAGCCGGAATGGGGGAGGGGCAGGTTACAATGAGCAGTTCTTC
TRBV4-3	-	TRBJ1-1	-	18	CASSQQMGETPPNTEAFF	TGCGCCAGCAGCCAACAGATGGGAGAAACACCACCGAACACTGAAGCTTTCTTT
TRBV6-4	TRBD2	TRBJ2-3	many	14	CASSGTSGTDTQYF	TGTGCCAGCAGTGGGACTAGCGGCACAGATACGCAGTATTTT
TRBV4-3	-	TRBJ1-1	once	14	CASSQDVGTPEAFF	TGCGCCAGCAGCCAAGATGTTGGGACTCCAGAAGCTTTCTTT
TRBV10-3	-	TRBJ1-2	-	13	CAISDGGNYGYTF	TGTGCCATCAGTGACGGGGGGAACTATGGCTACACCTTC
TRBV27	-	TRBJ1-2	once	19	CASSLLGPLGRRKNYGYTF	TGTGCCAGCAGTTTATTGGGCCCCTTGGGAAGGAGGAAGAACTATGGCTACACCTTC
TRBV7-9	TRBD1	TRBJ2-7	once	14	CASSFRQGLDEQYF	TGTGCCAGCAGCTTCCGACAGGGCTTAGACGAGCAGTACTTC
TRBV19	TRBD1	TRBJ1-4	-	14	CASSTTGTAEKLFF	TGTGCCAGTAGTACGACCGGGACAGCCGAAAAACTGTTTTTT
TRBV6-2/TRBV6-3	-	TRBJ2-5	-	11	CASSYLETQYF	TGTGCCAGCAGTTACCTGGAGACCCAGTACTTC
TRBV7-3	-	TRBJ1-1	-	11	CASSAGTEAFF	TGTGCCAGCAGCGCCGGGACTGAAGCTTTCTTT
TRBV15	-	TRBJ1-3	-	16	CATSSPQGGSGNTIYF	TGTGCCACCAGCAGCCCCCAGGGCGGCTCTGGAAACACCATATATTTT
TRBV5-1	-	TRBJ2-7	-	15	CASSPSEVSSYEQYF	TGCGCCAGCAGCCCCTCAGAGGTGAGCTCCTACGAGCAGTACTTC